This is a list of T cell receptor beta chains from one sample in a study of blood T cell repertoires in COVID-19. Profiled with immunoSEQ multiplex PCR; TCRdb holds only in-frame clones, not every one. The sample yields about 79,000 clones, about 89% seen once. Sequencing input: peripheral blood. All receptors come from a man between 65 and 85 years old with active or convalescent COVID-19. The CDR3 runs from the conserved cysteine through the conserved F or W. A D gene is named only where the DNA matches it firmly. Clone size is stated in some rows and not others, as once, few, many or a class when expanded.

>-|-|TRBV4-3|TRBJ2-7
CASSQDFGDEQYF
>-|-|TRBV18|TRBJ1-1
CASSPRLKKQGGTEAFF
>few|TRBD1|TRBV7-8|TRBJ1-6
CASSPWDSLNSPLHF
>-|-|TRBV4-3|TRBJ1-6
CASSQEALWNSPLHF
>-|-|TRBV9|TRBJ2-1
CASSVSPRSYNEQFF
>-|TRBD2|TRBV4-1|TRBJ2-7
CASSPLGLAVSYEQYF
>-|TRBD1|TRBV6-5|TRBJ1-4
CASRGQGYEKLFF
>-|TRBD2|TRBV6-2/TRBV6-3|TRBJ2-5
CASSYPGLAGGRSKETQYF
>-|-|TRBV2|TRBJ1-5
CASSESVYSNQPQHF
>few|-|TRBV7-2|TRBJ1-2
CASSPSRGNYGYTF
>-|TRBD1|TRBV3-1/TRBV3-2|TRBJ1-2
CASSHKRQGVGYTF
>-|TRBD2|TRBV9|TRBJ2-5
CASSQGLAGTQYF
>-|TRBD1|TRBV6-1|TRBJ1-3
CASSEMTGYISGNTIYF
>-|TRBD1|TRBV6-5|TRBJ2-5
CASRARTGVETQYF
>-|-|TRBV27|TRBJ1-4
CASAGGANEKLFF
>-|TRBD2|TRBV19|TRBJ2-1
CASSKRRSLGTSGRLSYNEQFF
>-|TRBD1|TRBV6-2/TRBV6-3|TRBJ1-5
CASSISSGTGGRQPQHF
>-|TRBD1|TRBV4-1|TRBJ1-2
CASSQSGPGGLGYTF